This T cell receptor beta chain is drawn from a study of T cell clonotyping in hematopoietic cell transplantation. The CDR3 is 16 residues long. Trimming took 3 bases from V and 0 from J, leaving 12 bases between them. CDR1 and CDR2 from the germline V gene are KGHSH and LQKENI. Recipient blood drawn about 28 days pretransplant and days 30, 100, 180 after. Profiled with immunoSEQ multiplex PCR; TCRdb holds only in-frame clones, not every one. The sample consists of approximately 14,000 clones, around 86% of them appearing once. The source material was PBMCs, sampled 100 days after allogeneic stem cell transplant. The receptor was isolated from a male patient between 45 and 60 years old who had an allogeneic stem cell transplant from an unrelated donor, so T cells may come from the graft donor. Some clones in this sample may be carry-over from other donors' samples. The chain recombines TRBV18 with TRBJ1-5, with a weak D call TRBD1 (6 bases). In nucleotides, the CDR3 is TGTGCCAGCTCACCGGGGACACAGTATAGCAATCAGCCCCAGCATTTT. Protein: CASSPGTQYSNQPQHF.